One sample yielded the 13 T cell receptor beta chains listed below, sequenced in a study of blood T cells in healthy people across ages. Next came a second PCR, run for 7 to 11 cycles, which used a sample-barcoded 5' primer along with a J-beta primer mix. TCRdb reprocessed the 5' RACE reads with MiXCR, giving one entry per CDR3 protein. The table shows nearly 800,000 distinct CDR3 sequences, with about 56% occurring only once. Material: blood. Source of these receptors: a man aged 35 to 55 in good health.

V is TRBV3-1 and J is TRBJ2-3, with D uncertain. Germline V gives CDR1 LGHDT, CDR2 YNNKEL (reference sequence). This CDR3 is 14 amino acids long. V gave up 3 bases and J gave up 1 base, with 8 bases separating them. The CDR3 region is CASSQIAGTDTQYF. The CDR3 bases are TGTGCCAGCAGCCAGATAGCAGGCACAGATACGCAGTATTTT.

The chain is built from TRBV11-2 and TRBJ1-2, with D possibly being TRBD1 (6 bases). V was clipped by 5 bases and J by 4 bases, with 17 bases between them. CDR1 and CDR2 from the germline V gene are SGHAT and FQNNGV. The CDR3 extends over 15 amino acids. DNA of the CDR3: TGTGCCAGCAGCCCCCGCGGGACACAGGGCTATGGCTACACCTTC. Amino acid sequence: CASSPRGTQGYGYTF. Together with reference TRBV11-2 and TRBJ1-2, the CDR3 gives the full variable domain: EAGVAQSPRYKIIEKRQSVAFWCNPISGHATLYWYQQILGQGPKLLIQFQNNGVVDDSQLPKDRFSAERLKGVDSTLKIQPAKLEDSAVYLCASSPRGTQGYGYTFGSGTRLTVV.

The rearrangement links TRBV20-1 to TRBJ2-5; maybe TRBD1 (5 bases). Per the germline V gene, CDR1 is DFQATT and CDR2 is SNEGSKA (reference sequence). The ends were cut back, 0 bases at V and 1 base at J, with 18 bases in the middle. The CDR3 extends over 17 amino acids. The CDR3 sequence is CSARDPGHRLSQETQYF. The CDR3 DNA is TGCAGTGCTAGAGATCCAGGACACCGACTGAGCCAAGAGACCCAGTACTTC.

The rearrangement links TRBV2 to TRBJ1-2; possibly TRBD1 for D (5 bases). Germline CDR1 SNHLY, CDR2 FYNNEI. The V and J ends lost 4 bases and 3 bases respectively, with 12 bases between them. This CDR3 has 14 amino acids. In DNA form, the CDR3 reads TGTGCCAGCAGTGGGCGACAGTTGGACTATGGCTACACCTTC. Protein product: CASSGRQLDYGYTF.

On this clonotype itself: A much larger clone differs by one base, so this may be a read error. This chain connects TRBV30 to TRBJ1-2, with 7 nucleotides matching TRBD1. CDR3 length equals 12 residues. Germline-derived CDR1 and CDR2 are GTSNPN and SVGIG (reference sequence). The CDR3 nucleotides read TGTGCCTGGAACAGGGGACACTATGGCTACGCCTTC. Protein: CAWNRGHYGYAF.

The chain couples TRBV9 to TRBJ1-6; 7 bases map to TRBD1. In germline, CDR1 is SGDLS, CDR2 YYNGEE. This CDR3 is 14 amino acids long. After removal of 2 bases from V and 7 bases from J, the junction contained 3 bases not matched to a gene. CDR3 loop: CASSVLDRNSPLHF. Written as DNA, the CDR3 is TGTGCCAGCAGCGTTTTGGACAGGAATTCACCCCTCCACTTT.

V usage is TRBV15 and J usage is TRBJ1-4; no reliable D call. Between the trimmed V and J ends, which lost 0 bases and 4 bases, there was a span of 9 bases. The CDR3 extends over 15 amino acids. Germline-derived CDR1 and CDR2 are LNHNV and YYDKDF (reference sequence). CDR3 protein: CATSRDRTGNEKLFF. The DNA of the CDR3 is TGTGCCACCAGCAGAGATCGGACTGGTAATGAAAAACTGTTTTTT.

A remark on this clonotype: Compared with germline, one end of the junction differs, possibly owing to a read error. The chain combines TRBV11-2 with TRBJ1-2, with D perhaps TRBD1 (5 bases). The CDR3 covers 16 residues. CDR1 and CDR2 (germline): SGHAT, FQNNGV. The CDR3 sequence is CASSSRRGRARYGCTF. The CDR3 DNA reads TGTGCCAGCAGCTCGCGCCGGGGCAGGGCCCGCTATGGCTGCACCTTC.

The rearrangement uses TRBV19 and TRBJ2-7; the D is unclear. The closer fit of TRBJ2-5 to the DNA end suggests the J call may be wrong. Germline V gene data show CDR1 as LNHDA and CDR2 as SQIVND (reference sequence). The CDR3 length is 17 residues. CDR3 DNA sequence: TGTGCCAGTAGTACCGCGACGAGTCGAATGTGGTTGGAGACCCAGTACTTC. Amino acids: CASSTATSRMWLETQYF.

The chain employs TRBV27 and TRBJ1-4; the D is unclear. The CDR3 spans 14 residues. V was pared by 7 bases and J by 10 bases, with 19 bases between. The germline CDR1 and CDR2 sequences are MNHEY and SMNVEV (reference sequence). The CDR3 nucleotides are TGTGCCAGCAAAGGAGGATGGCCTGGTGCAAAACTGTTTTTT. As protein: CASKGGWPGAKLFF.

The rearrangement links TRBV28 to TRBJ2-5; either TRBD1 or TRBD2 may supply D (6 bases each). The CDR3 runs to 16 residues. CDR1 and CDR2 (germline): MDHEN, SYDVKM. Trimming took off 7 bases at V and 5 bases at J, with 23 bases between the two ends. The CDR3 bases are TGTGCCAGCATGTCGGCGACAGGAGGGCGTGGGGAGACCCAGTACTTC. Residues: CASMSATGGRGETQYF.

The chain joins TRBV12-3 or TRBV12-4 to TRBJ2-2; D not resolved. The CDR3 covers 13 residues. Trimming took off 5 bases at V and 7 bases at J, with 11 bases between the two ends. CDR3 in amino acids: CASSPLQFGELFF. The CDR3 DNA sequence: TGTGCCAGCAGTCCATTACAGTTCGGGGAGCTGTTTTTT.

This clonotype showed up just a few times. The chain joins TRBV4-1 to TRBJ2-5; D is perhaps TRBD2 (6 bases). This CDR3 contains 14 residues. CDR1 and CDR2 (germline): MGHRA, YSYEKL. V was trimmed by 5 bases and J by 0 bases, leaving 10 bases between them. The CDR3 sequence: CASSILAYQETQYF. In nucleotides, the CDR3 is TGCGCCAGCAGCATTCTAGCGTACCAAGAGACCCAGTACTTC.